This T cell receptor (beta chain) was recorded in a study of T cell changes during pregnancy in multiple sclerosis. This table comes from immunoSEQ multiplex PCR, and its TCRdb copy is limited to in-frame clones, with some not included. Among approximately 40,000 clones, roughly 90% were seen once, and the ten largest hold 1.2%. V trimming: 4 bases; J trimming: 8 bases; junction bases outside the gene matches: 9. The germline V gene encodes CDR1 SNHLY and CDR2 FYNNEI. The CDR3 sequence is 16 residues long. This chain connects TRBV2 to TRBJ1-3, with 12 bases fitting TRBD1. This specimen consisted of CD4+ T cells from peripheral blood mononuclear cells, obtained in the second trimester of pregnancy. The source of this sequence is a female donor with multiple sclerosis, enrolled in a pregnancy study. In DNA, the CDR3 is TGTGCCAGCAGTGGAACGGGACAGGGGGCAGTGGACACCATATATTTT. Translation gives CASSGTGQGAVDTIYF.